These 15 T cell receptor beta chains originate from one sample sequenced in a study of T cells after yellow fever vaccination. TCRdb re-called the 5' RACE reads through MiXCR, storing one row per CDR3 protein. Of around 330,000 distinct CDR3 sequences in the sample, around 3.6% are singletons; the top ten hold 20% to 25%. This specimen was PBMCs, taken on the day of the yellow fever booster vaccination. The receptors here all came from a man in his late teens or twenties who received the YFV17D yellow fever vaccine.

The sample holds many counts of this clonotype. This chain connects TRBV7-9 to TRBJ1-1; D may be TRBD1 (6 bases). The V gene's germline CDR1 is SEHNR and CDR2 FQNEAQ (reference sequence). This CDR3 has 14 amino acids. V gave up 5 bases and J gave up 1 base, with 11 bases separating them. CDR3 region: CASSRDKKNTEAFF. In DNA, the CDR3 is TGTGCCAGCAGCCGGGACAAAAAGAACACTGAAGCTTTCTTT.

This clonotype has a count of ten or more. The chain uses TRBV7-2 and TRBJ2-4; 12 bases line up with TRBD2. V was clipped by 6 bases and J by 2 bases; unmatched bases: 5. This CDR3 spans 16 amino acids. The germline CDR1 and CDR2 sequences are SGHTA and FQGNSA. The CDR3 loop reads CASSLTSGGSKNIQYF. The CDR3 DNA is TGTGCCAGCAGTCTGACTAGCGGGGGATCCAAAAACATTCAGTACTTC.

This clonotype was counted ten times or more. This chain connects TRBV7-9 to TRBJ1-6, with D tentatively TRBD1 (6 bases). Trimming took off 6 bases at V and 9 bases at J, with 18 bases between the two ends. The CDR3 is 15 amino acids. The germline gives CDR1 SEHNR, CDR2 FQNEAQ (reference sequence). This CDR3 is CASRADGGPGSPLHF. The CDR3 coding sequence is TGTGCCAGCAGGGCAGACGGGGGGCCTGGTTCACCCCTCCACTTT. The full variable domain, its missing parts supplied by reference TRBV7-9 and TRBJ1-6, is DTGVSQNPRHKITKRGQNVTFRCDPISEHNRLYWYRQTLGQGPEFLTYFQNEAQLEKSRLLSDRFSAERPKGSFSTLEIQRTEQGDSAMYLCASRADGGPGSPLHFGNGTRLTVT.

This rearrangement joins TRBV7-2 to TRBJ2-1; D may be TRBD2 (5 bases). V was pared by 5 bases and J by 6 bases, with 17 bases between. The CDR3 sequence is 15 residues long. The germline CDR1 and CDR2 sequences are SGHTA and FQGNSA. CDR3 in amino acids: CASSPRSGLTNEQFF. The DNA for the CDR3 is TGTGCCAGCAGCCCACGATCCGGACTCACCAATGAGCAGTTCTTC.

This clonotype appeared many times. The chain joins TRBV29-1 to TRBJ2-1; D is uncertain. Germline lookup yields CDR1 SQVTM and CDR2 ANQGSEA. V shed 1 base and J shed 6 bases, with 13 bases lying between them. The CDR3 totals 14 residues. Here the CDR3 DNA reads TGCAGCGTTGAAGCAGATTTGACCCCCAATGAGCAGTTCTTC. Protein product: CSVEADLTPNEQFF.

This clonotype was picked up many times. This chain joins TRBV7-2 and TRBJ1-1; unclear D gene. Trimming shortened V by 5 bases and J by 2 bases, and 9 bases separated the two germline ends. Germline CDR1 and CDR2: SGHTA and FQGNSA. The CDR3 runs to 13 residues. The CDR3 region is CASSRALNTEAFF. CDR3 bases: TGTGCCAGCAGCCGGGCCCTAAACACTGAAGCTTTCTTT.

This clonotype was detected ten times or more. The V call is TRBV5-1, the J call TRBJ1-2; tentative D call: TRBD1 (6 bases). The CDR3 is made up of 14 amino acids. Between the trimmed V and J ends, which lost 3 bases and 4 bases, there was a span of 13 bases. Germline V gene lookup returns CDR1 SGHRS and CDR2 YFSETQ. The CDR3: CASSSRDTFYGYTF. The CDR3 bases are TGCGCCAGCAGCTCCCGGGACACCTTCTATGGCTACACCTTC.

This clonotype was counted ten times or more. The CDR3 coding sequence is TGTGCCAGCAGTTACATAGCGGCGAGCACAGATACGCAGTATTTT. It translates to CASSYIAASTDTQYF. The chain employs TRBV6-5 and TRBJ2-3; D might be TRBD2 (6 bases). Trimming took 2 bases from V and 0 from J, leaving 9 bases between them. From germline, CDR1 is MNHEY and CDR2 SVGAGI. CDR3 length equals 15 residues.

This clonotype was seen a handful of times. This chain joins TRBV30 and TRBJ2-3; tentatively, D is TRBD2 (6 bases). V was cut by 0 bases and J by 6 bases, with 16 bases left in between. Per the germline V gene, CDR1 is GTSNPN and CDR2 is SVGIG (reference sequence). The CDR3 covers 15 residues. The CDR3, as DNA: TGTGCCTGGAGTGTCCCACTAGCCGTCGGGGATACGCAGTATTTT. Amino acids: CAWSVPLAVGDTQYF.

This clonotype was seen ten or more times. This chain joins TRBV7-3 and TRBJ2-1, with 7 bases matching TRBD2. Germline values: CDR1 SGHTA, CDR2 FQGTGA. Losses at the gene ends were 2 bases for V and 7 bases for J; bases not matched to a gene: 8. The CDR3 has 15 residues. This CDR3 is CASSLGGGLGNEQFF. CDR3 nucleotide sequence: TGTGCCAGCAGCTTAGGGGGAGGGTTGGGGAATGAGCAGTTCTTC.

This chain connects TRBV28 to TRBJ1-2; maybe TRBD1 (5 bases). Between the trimmed V and J ends, which lost 3 bases and 4 bases, there was a span of 9 bases. The CDR3 contains 13 residues. CDR1 is MDHEN and CDR2 is SYDVKM in the germline V gene. Written as DNA, the CDR3 is TGTGCCAGCAGTTTGACAGCCGTCTATGGCTACACCTTC. It specifies CASSLTAVYGYTF.

This chain uses TRBV19 with TRBJ2-1; possibly TRBD1 for D (6 bases). Germline CDR1 LNHDA, CDR2 SQIVND (reference sequence). Trimming left V 4 bases short and J 7 bases short, with 11 bases between. The CDR3 spans 13 residues. The CDR3 loop reads CASSKGQGNEQFF. The CDR3 DNA sequence: TGTGCCAGTAGTAAAGGTCAGGGGAATGAGCAGTTCTTC. Looking up the rest from reference TRBV19 and TRBJ2-1 gives the full variable domain: DGGITQSPKYLFRKEGQNVTLSCEQNLNHDAMYWYRQDPGQGLRLIYYSQIVNDFQKGDIAEGYSVSREKKESFPLTVTSAQKNPTAFYLCASSKGQGNEQFFGPGTRLTVL.

This clonotype was counted only a few times. The chain joins TRBV15 to TRBJ1-1, with D hard to call. The germline CDR1 and CDR2 sequences are LNHNV and YYDKDF (reference sequence). This CDR3 spans 12 amino acids. Between the trimmed V and J ends, which lost 0 bases and 7 bases, there was a span of 6 bases. The CDR3 bases are TGTGCCACCAGCAGAGATTTCATTGAAGCTTTCTTT. Its translation: CATSRDFIEAFF. Full variable domain (rest looked up from reference TRBV15 and TRBJ1-1): DAMVIQNPRYQVTQFGKPVTLSCSQTLNHNVMYWYQQKSSQAPKLLFHYYDKDFNNEADTPDNFQSRRPNTSFCFLDIRSPGLGDTAMYLCATSRDFIEAFFGQGTRLTVV.

The chain is built from TRBV20-1 and TRBJ2-1; perhaps TRBD2 as D (5 bases). Germline V gene lookup returns CDR1 DFQATT and CDR2 SNEGSKA (reference sequence). The ends were cut back, 5 bases at V and 3 bases at J, with 8 bases in the middle. This CDR3 has 12 amino acids. The CDR3 DNA follows: TGCAGTGCTTCGGCGGGCTACAATGAGCAGTTCTTC. Translating gives CSASAGYNEQFF.

This clonotype has at least ten counts. This chain joins TRBV20-1 and TRBJ2-5; no firm D call. This CDR3 has 11 residues. CDR1 is DFQATT and CDR2 is SNEGSKA in the germline V gene (reference sequence). This chain's CDR3 is CSPRYQETQYF. The CDR3 bases are TGCAGCCCCCGGTACCAAGAGACCCAGTACTTC.